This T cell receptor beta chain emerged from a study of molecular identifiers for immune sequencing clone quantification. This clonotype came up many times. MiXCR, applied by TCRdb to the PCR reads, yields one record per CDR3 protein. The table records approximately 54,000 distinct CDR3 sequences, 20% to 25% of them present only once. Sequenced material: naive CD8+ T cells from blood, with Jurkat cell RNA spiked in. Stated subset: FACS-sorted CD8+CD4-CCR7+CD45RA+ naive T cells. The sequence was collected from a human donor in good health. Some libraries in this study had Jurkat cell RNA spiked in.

The CDR3 reads CSVGGQGGDTQYF. CDR3 coding DNA: TGCAGCGTCGGGGGACAGGGTGGTGATACGCAGTATTTT. J is TRBJ2-3 and V is TRBV29-1; the match to TRBD1 covers 9 bases. CDR3 size: 13 residues. The J segment lost 6 bases and the V segment lost 6 bases, leaving 7 bases of the junction unmatched. Germline CDR1 SQVTM, CDR2 ANQGSEA.